This T cell receptor (beta chain) was retrieved from a study of OX40 agonist ivuxolimab in advanced cancers. Across the whole study: The eligibility criteria allowed prior anti-PD-1, anti-PD-L1 or anti-CTLA-4 therapy, and 30% to 40% had some.

CDR1 and CDR2 from the germline V gene are SGDLS and YYNGEE. The CDR3 extends over 13 amino acids. V was clipped by 0 bases and J by 7 bases, with 7 bases between them. Sequencing was performed with immunoSEQ multiplex PCR; in TCRdb, only in-frame clones are kept and a portion is missing. The sample includes about 98,000 clones, 75% to 90% of them seen just once. As concerns this clone: Its cognate antigen is unknown.

Study-wide results and caveats: Circulating CD4+ and CD8+ T cells showed clonal expansion by week 6 at 0.1 to 3.0 mg/kg. Mean expanded clone counts were higher in CD8+ than CD4+ T cells.

This chain uses TRBV9 with TRBJ2-2; D gene uncertain. This clonotype was sampled from an adult with an advanced solid tumor such as melanoma, head and neck, liver or kidney cancer. Source: CD4+ or CD8+ T cells sorted from blood, taken in a trial of the OX40 agonist ivuxolimab. CDR3 in DNA: TGTGCCAGCAGCGTAGTTCGATACGGGGAGCTGTTTTTT. Translation gives CASSVVRYGELFF.